Following are 20 T cell receptor beta chains from one sample sequenced in a study of T cell repertoires in cytomegalovirus infection. TCRdb called the reads again in MiXCR, with one record for every CDR3 protein. The data contain approximately 910,000 distinct CDR3 sequences, around 30% of them singletons. No antigen has been identified for these receptors. The material was cultured CD8+ T cells from PBMCs, obtained from culture after CMV antigen stimulation. All receptors come from a human donor in good health (CMV status not recorded). Some clones in this sample may be carry-over from other donors' samples.

In its sample, this clonotype was seen a few times. The gene calls are TRBV7-9 and TRBJ1-3; D not resolved. Germline V gene data show CDR1 as SEHNR and CDR2 as FQNEAQ (reference sequence). The V and J ends lost 5 bases and 0 bases respectively, with 26 bases between them. CDR3 size: 20 residues. The CDR3 spells CASSPDYPTRNYVSGNTIYF. The CDR3 region has the DNA TGTGCCAGCAGCCCGGATTACCCCACAAGGAACTATGTCTCTGGAAACACCATATATTTT.

V is TRBV6-4 and J is TRBJ1-4; TRBD1 agrees at 7 bases. V trimming: 2 bases; J trimming: 3 bases; junction bases outside the gene matches: 3. Looked up from germline, CDR1 is MRHNA and CDR2 is SNTAGT. This CDR3 is 15 amino acids long. This CDR3 reads CASSDRGLPNEKLFF. CDR3 sequence (DNA): TGTGCCAGCAGTGACAGGGGGCTCCCTAATGAAAAACTGTTTTTT.

This clonotype has only one observation. Possible read error: a much larger clone is one base away. The rearrangement joins TRBV6-5 to TRBJ2-1; D is unresolved. Germline V gene sequence: CDR1 MNHEY, CDR2 SVGAGI. The CDR3 runs 12 residues. As DNA, the CDR3 is TGTGCCAGCAGTCAAGCCTACAATGGGCAGTTCTTC. It codes for CASSQAYNGQFF.

This clonotype was observed many times. The rearrangement joins TRBV7-9 to TRBJ2-7; TRBD1 agrees at 8 bases. This CDR3 has 16 residues. V gave up 4 bases and J gave up 0 bases; unmatched junction bases: 8. Per the germline V gene, CDR1 is SEHNR and CDR2 is FQNEAQ (reference sequence). For the CDR3, the DNA is TGTGCCAGCAGCTCCGGGACAGGCGATTACTCCTACGAGCAGTACTTC. It translates to CASSSGTGDYSYEQYF.

In this sample, this clonotype turned up a few times. This chain connects TRBV19 to TRBJ1-1; the D gene is possibly TRBD1 (5 bases). V was trimmed by 2 bases and J by 3 bases, leaving 10 bases between them. This CDR3 is 14 amino acids long. The germline gives CDR1 LNHDA, CDR2 SQIVND (reference sequence). CDR3 bases: TGTGCCAGTAGTATAAGGGACGGCTACACTGAAGCTTTCTTT. Translated: CASSIRDGYTEAFF.

V usage is TRBV7-2 and J usage is TRBJ2-2, with D unclear. Between the trimmed V and J ends, which lost 5 bases and 0 bases, there was a span of 10 bases. The germline CDR1 and CDR2 sequences are SGHTA and FQGNSA. The CDR3 consists of 15 residues. The chain's CDR3 is CASSTRRTNTGELFF. For the CDR3, the DNA is TGTGCCAGCAGCACCAGAAGAACGAACACCGGGGAGCTGTTTTTT.

This clonotype was counted a few times. J is TRBJ2-1 and V is TRBV19, with a weak D call TRBD2 (5 bases). The CDR3 contains 12 residues. The V end lost 10 bases, the J end lost 6 bases, and 13 bases lay between the germline ends. Germline V gene lookup returns CDR1 LNHDA and CDR2 SQIVND (reference sequence). CDR3 amino acids: CATSASSNEQFF. The CDR3 DNA reads as TGTGCCACCTCGGCTAGCTCCAATGAGCAGTTCTTC.

This chain links TRBV4-2 with TRBJ2-5; either TRBD1 or TRBD2 may supply D (6 bases each). With 0 bases removed from V and 5 bases from J, the gap between germline ends came to 7 bases. This CDR3 region has 13 residues. Per the germline V gene, CDR1 is LGHNA and CDR2 is YNFKEQ. CDR3 protein: CASSQEGGETQYF. DNA for the CDR3: TGTGCCAGCAGCCAAGAAGGGGGGGAGACCCAGTACTTC.

This clonotype was seen only a few times. The chain is built from TRBV7-3 and TRBJ2-2; D gene unclear. Trimming cost V 4 bases and J 2 bases, with 14 bases left between them. Germline V gene data show CDR1 as SGHTA and CDR2 as FQGTGA. The CDR3 runs 16 residues. CDR3 sequence (DNA): TGTGCCAGCAGCTCCACCGATGGGGAAAACACCGGGGAGCTGTTTTTT. Its translation: CASSSTDGENTGELFF.

The chain combines TRBV7-9 with TRBJ2-4; the D gene is possibly TRBD2 (5 bases). Germline V gene data show CDR1 as SEHNR and CDR2 as FQNEAQ (reference sequence). CDR3 size: 12 residues. The CDR3 spells CAVRGSRNIQYF. CDR3 sequence (DNA): TGTGCAGTGCGAGGGTCTCGGAACATTCAGTACTTC.

V is TRBV10-3 and J is TRBJ2-7; TRBD1 is a possible D gene (6 bases). The CDR3 extends over 15 amino acids. CDR1 is ENHRY, CDR2 SYGVKD, per germline. V was cut by 2 bases and J by 0 bases, with 11 bases left in between. CDR3 coding DNA: TGTGCCATCAGTGAGCCCGACAGGCGCTCCTACGAGCAGTACTTC. This gives the protein CAISEPDRRSYEQYF.

There are a few counts of this clonotype. The V and J genes are TRBV2 and TRBJ2-7; TRBD1 aligns across 8 bases. The V gene's germline CDR1 is SNHLY and CDR2 FYNNEI. There are 15 residues in the CDR3. V trimming: 6 bases; J trimming: 3 bases; junction bases outside the gene matches: 10. The CDR3 DNA is TGTGCCAGCAGGGAGAGGGGACAGGCCCTCTACGAGCAGTACGTC. Protein: CASRERGQALYEQYV.

Remarks on this clonotype: This may stem from a read error, because a much larger clone lies one nucleotide away. The V call is TRBV6-1, the J call TRBJ1-5; 9 positions agree with TRBD1. CDR1 MNHNS and CDR2 SASEGT come from the germline V gene. V trimming: 5 bases; J trimming: 2 bases; junction bases outside the gene matches: 4. The length of the CDR3 is 15 residues. The CDR3 nucleotides read TGTGCCAGCAGTTACCGGACAGGGGGCAATCAGCCCCAGCATTTT. It encodes CASSYRTGGNQPQHF.

This clonotype was detected a few times. In nucleotides, the CDR3 is TGTGCCAGCAGTGAAAGGTCTAGCGGAGAGGATGAGCAGTTCTTC. Its protein is CASSERSSGEDEQFF. V gene TRBV6-1 combines with J gene TRBJ2-1, with 7 bases lining up with TRBD2. CDR1 MNHNS and CDR2 SASEGT come from the germline V gene. The CDR3 runs to 15 residues. With 2 bases clipped from V and 8 bases from J, the junction kept 9 bases outside the gene matches.

This clonotype has just a few counts. The V gene is TRBV4-3, the J gene TRBJ1-5; weak D call: TRBD1 (5 bases). Germline CDR1 and CDR2: LGHNA and YSLEER. The CDR3 consists of 15 residues. V was cut by 1 base and J by 5 bases, with 12 bases left in between. Written as DNA, the CDR3 is TGCGCCAGCAGCCAAGGAGGGAAAGGGGATCAGCCCCAGCATTTT. Amino acid sequence: CASSQGGKGDQPQHF.

This clonotype has just a few counts. This chain connects TRBV2 to TRBJ2-2, with 9 bases matching TRBD1. The CDR3 contains 13 residues. V lost 11 bases to trimming and J lost 3 bases; unmatched junction nucleotides: 4. Looked up from germline, CDR1 is SNHLY and CDR2 is FYNNEI. The CDR3 DNA reads as TGTGCCGTTTGGACAGGGGACACCGGGGAGCTGTTTTTT. Translated: CAVWTGDTGELFF.

The rearrangement uses TRBV18 and TRBJ1-1; possibly TRBD1 for D (6 bases). This CDR3 is built from 16 residues. From germline, CDR1 is KGHSH and CDR2 LQKENI. V lost 0 bases to trimming and J lost 0 bases, with 11 bases between them. The CDR3 loop is CASSPPSGQLNTEAFF. CDR3 nucleotides: TGTGCCAGCTCACCACCGAGCGGACAGCTGAACACTGAAGCTTTCTTT.

This clonotype was picked up a small number of times. The chain employs TRBV6-6 and TRBJ2-7, with TRBD1 matching 7 bases. The CDR3 contains 15 residues. Germline V gene sequence: CDR1 MNHNY, CDR2 SVGAGI (reference sequence). With V trimmed by 5 bases and J by 3 bases, 10 bases remained unmatched. CDR3 in amino acids: CASSAGTALFYEQYF. Written as DNA, the CDR3 is TGTGCCAGCAGTGCCGGGACAGCCCTTTTCTACGAGCAGTACTTC.

The chain uses TRBV20-1 and TRBJ2-1; 9 bases are a match to TRBD2. V was pared by 0 bases and J by 0 bases, with 9 bases of the junction left unmatched. The CDR3 length is 18 residues. The germline CDR1 and CDR2 sequences are DFQATT and SNEGSKA (reference sequence). The CDR3 DNA follows: TGCAGTGCTAGAGATTATCAAGCGGGGGGCCCCTCCTACAATGAGCAGTTCTTC. This sequence encodes CSARDYQAGGPSYNEQFF.

This rearrangement joins TRBV27 to TRBJ1-6, with D possibly TRBD1 on 5 matching bases. This CDR3 has 17 amino acids. Germline V gene sequence: CDR1 MNHEY, CDR2 SMNVEV (reference sequence). V was shortened by 0 bases and J by 0 bases, with 9 bases between the two germline ends. CDR3: CASSLSGTYSYNSPLHF. The CDR3 bases are TGTGCCAGCAGTTTATCGGGGACCTACTCCTATAATTCACCCCTCCACTTT.